This entry concerns a single T cell receptor beta chain. The record originates from a study of PD-L1 blockade in urothelial cancer. Study in general: Between 0 and 3 chemotherapy regimens preceded treatment for each patient. Samples came from 3 weeks, at the second dose, and 6 weeks into treatment.

This CDR3 comprises 20 residues. The data were produced by immunoSEQ multiplex PCR, yet TCRdb's version contains in-frame clones alone and is incomplete. The sample lists some 41,000 clones; approximately 88% were seen once. This receptor was obtained from a man at least 80 years old with urothelial cancer. This chain joins TRBV12-2 and TRBJ2-7; the D call in the table, TRBD1, was not verified against the DNA. TRBV12-2 is a pseudogene segment. Sequencing used PBMCs, obtained around atezolizumab (anti-PD-L1) treatment. For the CDR3, the DNA is TGTGCAAGTCGCTCGTATCAGGACCCAGACAGGGGACTTCTCTCCTACGAGCAGTACTTC. Translating it yields CASRSYQDPDRGLLSYEQYF.